These 2 T cell receptor beta chains were sequenced from one sample in a study of blood T cell repertoires in COVID-19. Assay: immunoSEQ multiplex PCR; the TCRdb copy retains only in-frame clones and omits some. There are some 200,000 clones in the sample; approximately 83% occur only once, and more than 2% lies in the top ten. The sample was peripheral blood. The receptors were gathered from a woman aged 55-70 years with acute or convalescent COVID-19.

The chain uses TRBV7-8 and TRBJ1-1, with a tentative D call TRBD1 (6 bases). Germline V gives CDR1 SGHVS, CDR2 FQNEAQ. The ends were cut back, 0 bases at V and 11 bases at J, with 13 bases in the middle. The CDR3 loop spans 13 amino acids. DNA of the CDR3: TGTGCCAGCAGCTTAGCGCGGACAGAGCGCGCTTTCTTT. It codes for CASSLARTERAFF.

This chain uses TRBV4-1 with TRBJ2-3; the D is unclear. The CDR3 contains 13 residues. V was pared by 0 bases and J by 7 bases, with 8 bases between. The germline V gene has CDR1 MGHRA and CDR2 YSYEKL. As DNA, the CDR3 is TGCGCCAGCAGCCAAGATAGTTTTTATACGCAGTATTTT. This codes for CASSQDSFYTQYF.